This is a list of T cell receptor beta chains from one sample in a study of T-cell memory formation after mild COVID-19. TCRdb reprocessed the 5' RACE reads via MiXCR and lists one record per CDR3 protein. There are around 200,000 distinct CDR3 sequences in the sample; 16% occur only once, and roughly 1.9% lies in the top ten. The specimen sequenced was PBMCs or a T cell subset sorted from them (not recorded which). The receptors stem from an adult woman who had mild COVID-19 (a few samples of this study predate the infection). Cell type and time point are not known. Each CDR3 is given with its conserved first and last residue. D genes are given only for firm matches. For some rows the clone size is stated as once, few or many, or as a class when expanded; others skip it.

D: TRBD1
V: TRBV20-1
size: few
J: TRBJ1-5
CDR3: CSARGSAGGIQPQHF
DNA: TGCAGTGCTAGAGGTTCGGCAGGGGGGATTCAGCCCCAGCATTTT

D: -
V: TRBV10-3
size: -
J: TRBJ2-5
CDR3: CAIGDEETQYF
DNA: TGTGCCATCGGGGACGAGGAGACCCAGTACTTC

D: -
V: TRBV3-1
size: few
J: TRBJ2-3
CDR3: CASSQRQVSDTQYF
DNA: TGTGCCAGCAGCCAAAGGCAGGTCTCAGATACGCAGTATTTT

D: -
V: TRBV20-1
size: many
J: TRBJ2-7
CDR3: CSPTASSYEQYF
DNA: TGCAGTCCGACAGCGAGCTCCTACGAGCAGTACTTC

D: -
V: TRBV7-2
size: -
J: TRBJ2-1
CDR3: CASSLPGTLYNEQFF
DNA: TGTGCCAGCAGCTTGCCCGGGACACTGTACAATGAGCAGTTCTTC

D: -
V: TRBV6-9
size: few
J: TRBJ1-3
CDR3: CASRGDLPAGNTIYF
DNA: TGTGCCTCTCGGGGTGACTTACCAGCTGGAAACACCATATATTTT

D: -
V: TRBV7-9
size: few
J: TRBJ2-7
CDR3: CASSPEGHEQYF
DNA: TGTGCCAGCAGCCCCGAAGGCCACGAGCAGTACTTC

D: -
V: TRBV12-3/TRBV12-4
size: -
J: TRBJ1-3
CDR3: CASSRLQGNTIYF
DNA: TGTGCCAGCAGCCGACTACAAGGAAACACCATATATTTT

D: TRBD2
V: TRBV25-1
size: -
J: TRBJ2-7
CDR3: CASSPRTSGGQYEQYF
DNA: TGTGCCAGCAGTCCCCGGACTAGCGGGGGGCAATACGAGCAGTACTTC

D: -
V: TRBV18
size: -
J: TRBJ2-6
CDR3: CASSPPGLSGANVLTF
DNA: TGTGCCAGCTCACCTCCAGGTCTCTCTGGGGCCAACGTCCTGACTTTC

D: -
V: TRBV20-1
size: once
J: TRBJ1-6
CDR3: CSARTAFTLHF
DNA: TGCAGTGCTAGAACAGCGTTCACCCTCCACTTT

D: -
V: TRBV11-1
size: -
J: TRBJ2-7
CDR3: CASSLTDTIYEQYF
DNA: TGTGCCAGCAGCTTAACGGACACGATTTACGAGCAGTACTTC

D: TRBD2
V: TRBV3-1
size: -
J: TRBJ2-1
CDR3: CASSLTSGVYNEQFF
DNA: TGTGCCAGCAGCCTCACTAGCGGGGTTTACAATGAGCAGTTCTTC

D: -
V: TRBV19
size: -
J: TRBJ2-7
CDR3: CASSQGHAAEQYF
DNA: TGTGCCAGTAGCCAGGGGCACGCTGCCGAGCAGTACTTC

D: -
V: TRBV6-4
size: few
J: TRBJ2-1
CDR3: CASSAEGGSYNEQFF
DNA: TGTGCCAGCAGTGCCGAGGGGGGATCTTACAATGAGCAGTTCTTC

D: TRBD2
V: TRBV5-1
size: -
J: TRBJ2-7
CDR3: CASSSPSGTTYEQYF
DNA: TGCGCCAGCAGCTCCCCTAGCGGAACAACCTACGAGCAGTACTTC

D: -
V: TRBV9
size: few
J: TRBJ2-5
CDR3: CASSVEGRGEETQYF
DNA: TGTGCCAGCAGCGTAGAGGGGCGAGGGGAAGAGACCCAGTACTTC

D: -
V: TRBV15
size: -
J: TRBJ1-3
CDR3: CATSVGSGNTIYF
DNA: TGTGCCACCTCCGTCGGTTCTGGAAACACCATATATTTT

D: -
V: TRBV12-3/TRBV12-4
size: -
J: TRBJ1-2
CDR3: CASSLGWDYGYTF
DNA: TGTGCCAGCAGTTTGGGGTGGGACTATGGCTACACCTTC

D: -
V: TRBV9
size: few
J: TRBJ2-6
CDR3: CASSPRLNPGANVLTF
DNA: TGTGCCAGCAGCCCACGACTGAACCCTGGGGCCAACGTCCTGACTTTC

D: -
V: TRBV7-2
size: -
J: TRBJ2-1
CDR3: CASSSLGFVGADEQFF
DNA: TGTGCCAGCAGCTCCCTAGGGTTTGTTGGGGCCGATGAGCAGTTCTTC

D: TRBD1
V: TRBV7-2
size: few
J: TRBJ2-5
CDR3: CASSRGRDRGETQYF
DNA: TGTGCCAGCAGCCGAGGCCGGGACAGGGGTGAGACCCAGTACTTC

D: TRBD1
V: TRBV18
size: few
J: TRBJ2-7
CDR3: CASSPGTPGTGFEQYF
DNA: TGTGCCAGCTCACCAGGTACGCCGGGGACAGGGTTCGAGCAGTACTTC

D: -
V: TRBV6-6
size: -
J: TRBJ1-5
CDR3: CASRAFQGYSNQPQHF
DNA: TGTGCCAGCAGAGCCTTCCAGGGTTATAGCAATCAGCCCCAGCATTTT

D: -
V: TRBV7-3
size: -
J: TRBJ2-1
CDR3: CASSSPGEAGNEQFF
DNA: TGTGCCAGCAGCTCCCCGGGGGAGGCCGGCAATGAGCAGTTCTTC

D: TRBD1
V: TRBV20-1
size: -
J: TRBJ1-2
CDR3: CSAWTGGALGYGYTF
DNA: TGCAGTGCTTGGACAGGGGGTGCCCTGGGCTATGGCTACACCTTC

D: -
V: TRBV27
size: -
J: TRBJ2-6
CDR3: CASSSQQPGANVLTF
DNA: TGTGCCAGCAGTTCTCAGCAGCCTGGGGCCAACGTCCTGACTTTC

D: -
V: TRBV6-6
size: few
J: TRBJ1-5
CDR3: CASSYRAQPQHF
DNA: TGTGCCAGCAGTTACAGGGCCCAGCCCCAGCATTTT

D: -
V: TRBV5-1
size: -
J: TRBJ2-2
CDR3: CASRTREDTGELFF
DNA: TGCGCCAGCAGGACTAGAGAAGACACCGGGGAGCTGTTTTTT

D: TRBD1
V: TRBV10-3
size: -
J: TRBJ2-7
CDR3: CAITQGQGNYEQYF
DNA: TGTGCCATCACCCAAGGACAGGGAAACTACGAGCAGTACTTC

D: -
V: TRBV7-2
size: many
J: TRBJ2-1
CDR3: CASSSRTGYNEQFF
DNA: TGTGCCAGCAGCTCCCGGACGGGCTACAATGAGCAGTTCTTC

D: -
V: TRBV5-1
size: -
J: TRBJ1-1
CDR3: CASSPHAGAPAPEAFF
DNA: TGCGCCAGCAGCCCCCACGCCGGGGCCCCCGCGCCTGAAGCTTTCTTT

D: -
V: TRBV3-1
size: -
J: TRBJ2-7
CDR3: CASSQARGERQYF
DNA: TGTGCCAGCAGCCAGGCCCGAGGGGAACGGCAGTACTTC

D: -
V: TRBV24-1
size: -
J: TRBJ2-6
CDR3: CATSDPLGANVLTF
DNA: TGTGCCACCAGTGATCCACTGGGGGCCAACGTCCTGACTTTC

D: -
V: TRBV6-1
size: -
J: TRBJ2-6
CDR3: CASSRQGRTPSGANVLTF
DNA: TGTGCCAGCAGCCGACAAGGGAGGACCCCCTCTGGGGCCAACGTCCTGACTTTC

D: TRBD1
V: TRBV7-8
size: many
J: TRBJ2-2
CDR3: CASSRTGWGSGELFF
DNA: TGTGCCAGCAGCCGGACAGGGTGGGGTTCCGGGGAGCTGTTTTTT

D: -
V: TRBV7-9
size: many
J: TRBJ2-5
CDR3: CASSPGQGGQETQYF
DNA: TGTGCCAGCAGCCCAGGACAAGGCGGCCAAGAGACCCAGTACTTC

D: TRBD1
V: TRBV12-3/TRBV12-4
size: few
J: TRBJ2-1
CDR3: CASSLSPGQGSNEQFF
DNA: TGTGCCAGCAGTTTGAGTCCGGGACAGGGGTCAAATGAGCAGTTCTTC

D: TRBD2
V: TRBV30
size: -
J: TRBJ2-3
CDR3: CAWSVTSGVTDTQYF
DNA: TGTGCCTGGAGTGTGACTAGCGGGGTTACAGATACGCAGTATTTT

D: -
V: TRBV7-6
size: -
J: TRBJ2-2
CDR3: CASSSPQRSNTGELFF
DNA: TGTGCCAGCAGCTCCCCCCAGCGGTCGAACACCGGGGAGCTGTTTTTT

D: -
V: TRBV18
size: -
J: TRBJ1-1
CDR3: CASSPATVNTEAFF
DNA: TGTGCCAGCTCACCAGCTACAGTGAACACTGAAGCTTTCTTT

D: TRBD2
V: TRBV20-1
size: few
J: TRBJ2-1
CDR3: CSARDGAGGIATEFF
DNA: TGCAGTGCTAGAGATGGGGCGGGAGGGATCGCCACGGAGTTCTTC

D: -
V: TRBV7-3
size: few
J: TRBJ2-7
CDR3: CASSSGWPLDSEQYF
DNA: TGTGCCAGCAGCTCCGGGTGGCCCCTTGATAGTGAGCAGTACTTC

D: -
V: TRBV7-2
size: -
J: TRBJ1-2
CDR3: CASSHSGTISYGYTF
DNA: TGTGCCAGCAGCCACTCCGGGACAATAAGCTATGGCTACACCTTC

D: -
V: TRBV5-1
size: -
J: TRBJ1-1
CDR3: CASSYTGSLGQGRAFF
DNA: TGCGCCAGCAGCTATACCGGGTCCCTGGGGCAAGGCAGAGCTTTCTTT

D: TRBD2
V: TRBV20-1
size: -
J: TRBJ2-3
CDR3: CSARRAGSTDTQYF
DNA: TGCAGTGCTAGAAGAGCGGGGAGCACAGATACGCAGTATTTT

D: -
V: TRBV20-1
size: few
J: TRBJ1-1
CDR3: CSARDPGAPEAFF
DNA: TGCAGTGCTAGAGATCCGGGGGCACCTGAAGCTTTCTTT

D: TRBD1
V: TRBV6-5
size: few
J: TRBJ1-2
CDR3: CASSPGTADYGYTF
DNA: TGTGCCAGCAGCCCGGGGACAGCGGACTATGGCTACACCTTC

D: TRBD1
V: TRBV25-1
size: -
J: TRBJ2-7
CDR3: CASRQGGSYEQYF
DNA: TGTGCCAGTAGACAGGGGGGCTCCTACGAGCAGTACTTC